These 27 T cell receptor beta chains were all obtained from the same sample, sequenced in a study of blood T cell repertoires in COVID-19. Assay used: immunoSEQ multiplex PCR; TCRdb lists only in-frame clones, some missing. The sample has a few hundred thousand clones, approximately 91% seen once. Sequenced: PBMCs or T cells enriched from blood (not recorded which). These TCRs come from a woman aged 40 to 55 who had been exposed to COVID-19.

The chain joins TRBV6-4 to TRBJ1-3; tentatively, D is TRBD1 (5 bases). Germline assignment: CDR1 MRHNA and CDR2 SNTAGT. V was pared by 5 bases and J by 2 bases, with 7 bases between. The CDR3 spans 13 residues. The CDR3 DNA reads TGTGCCAGCAGTCAGGGTCCTGGAAACACCATATATTTT. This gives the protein CASSQGPGNTIYF.

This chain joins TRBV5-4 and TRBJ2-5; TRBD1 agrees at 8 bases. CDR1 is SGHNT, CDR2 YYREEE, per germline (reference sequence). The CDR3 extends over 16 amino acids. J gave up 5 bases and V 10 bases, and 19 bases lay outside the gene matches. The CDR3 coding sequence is TGTGCCGTGTCCCGCGCAACCCAGGGGGCACAGGAGACCCAGTACTTC. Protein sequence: CAVSRATQGAQETQYF.

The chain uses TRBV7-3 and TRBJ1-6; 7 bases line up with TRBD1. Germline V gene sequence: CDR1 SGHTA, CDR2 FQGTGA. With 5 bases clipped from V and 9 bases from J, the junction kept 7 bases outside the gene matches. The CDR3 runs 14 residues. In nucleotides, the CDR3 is TGTGCCAGCAGCCGCGACAGGGACGGTTCACCCCTCCACTTT. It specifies CASSRDRDGSPLHF.

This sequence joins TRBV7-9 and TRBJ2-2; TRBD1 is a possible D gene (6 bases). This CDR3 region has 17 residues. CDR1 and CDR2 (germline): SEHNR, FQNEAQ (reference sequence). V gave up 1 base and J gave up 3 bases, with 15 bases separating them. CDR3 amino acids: CASSLEGDLSYTGELFF. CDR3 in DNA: TGTGCCAGCAGCTTAGAGGGGGACCTGAGCTACACCGGGGAGCTGTTTTTT.

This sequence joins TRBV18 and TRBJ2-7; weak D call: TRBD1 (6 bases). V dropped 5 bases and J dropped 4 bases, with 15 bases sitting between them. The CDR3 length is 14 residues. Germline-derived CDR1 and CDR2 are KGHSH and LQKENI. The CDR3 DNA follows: TGTGCCAGCTCAGCAGGGGACGCCAATTACGAGCAGTACTTC. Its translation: CASSAGDANYEQYF.

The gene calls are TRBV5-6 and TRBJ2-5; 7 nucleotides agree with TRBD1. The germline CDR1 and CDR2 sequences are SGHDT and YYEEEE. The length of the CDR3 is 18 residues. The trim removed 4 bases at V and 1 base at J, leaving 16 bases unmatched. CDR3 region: CASSPERGLLRFQETQYF. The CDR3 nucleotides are TGTGCCAGCAGCCCCGAGAGGGGGCTCTTAAGATTCCAAGAGACCCAGTACTTC.

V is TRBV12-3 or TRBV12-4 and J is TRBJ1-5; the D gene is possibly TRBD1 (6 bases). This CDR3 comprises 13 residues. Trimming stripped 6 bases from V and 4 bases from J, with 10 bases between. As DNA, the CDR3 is TGTGCCAGCAGCCACAGGGTGAATCAGCCCCAGCATTTT. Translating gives CASSHRVNQPQHF.

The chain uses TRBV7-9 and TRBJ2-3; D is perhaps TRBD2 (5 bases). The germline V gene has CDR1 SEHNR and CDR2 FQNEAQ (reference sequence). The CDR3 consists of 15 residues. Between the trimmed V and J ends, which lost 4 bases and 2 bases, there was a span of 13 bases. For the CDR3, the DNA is TGTGCCAGCAGCTCCCTCGGCGGGCCCACAGATACGCAGTATTTT. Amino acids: CASSSLGGPTDTQYF.

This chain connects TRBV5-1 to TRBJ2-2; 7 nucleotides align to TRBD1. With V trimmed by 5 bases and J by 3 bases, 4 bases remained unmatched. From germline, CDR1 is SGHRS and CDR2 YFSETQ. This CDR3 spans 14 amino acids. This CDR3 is CASRRQGDTGELFF. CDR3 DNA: TGCGCCAGCAGGAGGCAGGGGGACACCGGGGAGCTGTTTTTT.

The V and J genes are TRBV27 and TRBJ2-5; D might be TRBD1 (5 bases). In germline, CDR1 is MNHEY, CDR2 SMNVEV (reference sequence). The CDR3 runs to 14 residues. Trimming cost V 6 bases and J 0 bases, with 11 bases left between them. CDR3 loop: CASRVRAYQETQYF. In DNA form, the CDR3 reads TGTGCCAGCAGAGTCAGGGCATACCAAGAGACCCAGTACTTC.

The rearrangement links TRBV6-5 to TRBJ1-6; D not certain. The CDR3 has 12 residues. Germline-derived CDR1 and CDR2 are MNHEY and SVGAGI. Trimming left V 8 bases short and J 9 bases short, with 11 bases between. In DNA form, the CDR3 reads TGTGCCAGCGAGAGGGAGGGTTCACCCCTCCACTTT. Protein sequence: CASEREGSPLHF.

The CDR3 reads CATRTGTGAEKLFF. CDR3 coding DNA: TGTGCCACCAGGACCGGGACAGGGGCTGAAAAACTGTTTTTT. The chain uses TRBV15 and TRBJ1-4, with TRBD1 matching over 10 bases. Germline assignment: CDR1 LNHNV and CDR2 YYDKDF (reference sequence). This CDR3 comprises 14 residues. Trimming cost V 6 bases and J 7 bases; bases outside gene matches: 5.

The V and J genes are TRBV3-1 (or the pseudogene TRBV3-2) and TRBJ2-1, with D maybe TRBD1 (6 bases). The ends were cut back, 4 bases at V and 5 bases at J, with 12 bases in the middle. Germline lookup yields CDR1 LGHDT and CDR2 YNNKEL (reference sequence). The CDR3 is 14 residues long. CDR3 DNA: TGTGCCAGCAGCCGGGGGTCAGGGGACAATGAGCAGTTCTTC. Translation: CASSRGSGDNEQFF.

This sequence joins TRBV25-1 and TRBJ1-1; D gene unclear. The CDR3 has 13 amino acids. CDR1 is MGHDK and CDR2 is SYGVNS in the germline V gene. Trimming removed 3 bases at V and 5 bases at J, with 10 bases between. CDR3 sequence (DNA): TGTGCCAGCAGTGACGGGAGGAAGACTGAAGCTTTCTTT. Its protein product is CASSDGRKTEAFF.

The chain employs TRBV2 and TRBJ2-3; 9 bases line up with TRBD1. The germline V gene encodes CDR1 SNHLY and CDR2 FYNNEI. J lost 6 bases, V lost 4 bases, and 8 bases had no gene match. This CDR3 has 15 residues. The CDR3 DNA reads TGTGCCAGCAGTGCAAGGGACAGGGCTCGGGATACGCAGTATTTT. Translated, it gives CASSARDRARDTQYF.

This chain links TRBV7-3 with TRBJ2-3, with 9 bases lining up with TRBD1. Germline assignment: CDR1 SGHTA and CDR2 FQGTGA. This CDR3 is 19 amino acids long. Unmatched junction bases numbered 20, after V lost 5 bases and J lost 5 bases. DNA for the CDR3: TGTGCCAGCAGCCGAAAGGGACGAACAGGGGGCCTCGGAATAGATACGCAGTATTTT. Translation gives CASSRKGRTGGLGIDTQYF.

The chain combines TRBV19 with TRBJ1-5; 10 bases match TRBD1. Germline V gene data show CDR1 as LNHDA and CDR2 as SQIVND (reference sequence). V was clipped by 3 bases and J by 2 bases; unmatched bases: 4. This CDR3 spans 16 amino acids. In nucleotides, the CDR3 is TGTGCCAGTAGTATGTGGGACAGGGGTGGCAATCAGCCCCAGCATTTT. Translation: CASSMWDRGGNQPQHF.

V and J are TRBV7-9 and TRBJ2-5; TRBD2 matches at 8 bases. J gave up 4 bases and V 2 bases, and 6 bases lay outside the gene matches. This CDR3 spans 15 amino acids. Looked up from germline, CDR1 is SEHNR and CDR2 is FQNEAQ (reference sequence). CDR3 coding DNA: TGTGCCAGCAGCTTATCGTCGGGGGGGGTAGAGACCCAGTACTTC. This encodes CASSLSSGGVETQYF.

CDR3 sequence (DNA): TGTGCCAGCAGTCTCGGGACAGGGGGCGGCTACACCTTC. It yields the protein CASSLGTGGGYTF. The gene calls are TRBV6-2 or TRBV6-3 and TRBJ1-2, with 12 bases fitting TRBD1. Trimming at V came to 5 bases and at J to 8 bases, leaving 3 bases not matched to a gene. This CDR3 is built from 13 residues. Germline loops: CDR1 MNHEY, CDR2 SVGEGT.

CDR3 nucleotide sequence: TGCAGCGTTGAAGGGGGCCCTACCTACTATGGCTACACCTTC. Translated, it gives CSVEGGPTYYGYTF. The chain combines TRBV29-1 with TRBJ1-2; perhaps TRBD1 as D (5 bases). V shed 1 base and J shed 3 bases, with 12 bases lying between them. The germline V gene has CDR1 SQVTM and CDR2 ANQGSEA. The CDR3 covers 14 residues.

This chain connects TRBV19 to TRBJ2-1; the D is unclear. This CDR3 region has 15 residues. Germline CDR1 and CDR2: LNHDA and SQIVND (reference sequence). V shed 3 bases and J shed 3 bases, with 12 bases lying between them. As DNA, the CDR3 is TGTGCCAGTAGTATCCCGGGTACCCTCTACAATGAGCAGTTCTTC. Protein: CASSIPGTLYNEQFF.

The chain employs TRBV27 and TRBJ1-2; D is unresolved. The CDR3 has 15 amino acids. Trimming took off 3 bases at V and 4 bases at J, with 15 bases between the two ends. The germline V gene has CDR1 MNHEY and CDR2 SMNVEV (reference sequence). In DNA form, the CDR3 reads TGTGCCAGCAGTTTGGGGAGCGGGCATACCTATGGCTACACCTTC. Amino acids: CASSLGSGHTYGYTF.

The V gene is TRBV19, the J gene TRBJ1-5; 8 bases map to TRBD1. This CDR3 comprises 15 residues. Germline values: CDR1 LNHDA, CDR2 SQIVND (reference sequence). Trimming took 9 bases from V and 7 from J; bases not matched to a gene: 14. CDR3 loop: CASKGTGAWRQPQHF. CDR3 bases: TGTGCCAGCAAAGGGACAGGCGCTTGGAGGCAGCCCCAGCATTTT.

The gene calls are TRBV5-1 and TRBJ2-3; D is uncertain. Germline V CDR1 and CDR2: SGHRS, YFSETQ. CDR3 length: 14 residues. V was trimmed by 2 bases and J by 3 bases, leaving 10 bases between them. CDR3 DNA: TGCGCCAGCAGCTTTGGCCGTCCTACAGATACGCAGTATTTT. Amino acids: CASSFGRPTDTQYF.

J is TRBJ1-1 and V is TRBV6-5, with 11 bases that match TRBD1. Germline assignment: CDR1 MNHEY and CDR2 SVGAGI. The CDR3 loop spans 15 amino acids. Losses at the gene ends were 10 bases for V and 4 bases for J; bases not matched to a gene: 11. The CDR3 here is CATRNTGTGGTEAFF. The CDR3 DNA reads TGTGCCACCAGGAACACCGGGACAGGGGGCACTGAAGCTTTCTTT.

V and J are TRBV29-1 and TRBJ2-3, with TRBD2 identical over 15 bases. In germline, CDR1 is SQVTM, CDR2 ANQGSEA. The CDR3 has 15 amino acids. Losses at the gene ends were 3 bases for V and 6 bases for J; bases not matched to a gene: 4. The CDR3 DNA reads TGCAGCGTTGATGGACTAGCGGGAGGGGGGGATACGCAGTATTTT. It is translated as CSVDGLAGGGDTQYF.

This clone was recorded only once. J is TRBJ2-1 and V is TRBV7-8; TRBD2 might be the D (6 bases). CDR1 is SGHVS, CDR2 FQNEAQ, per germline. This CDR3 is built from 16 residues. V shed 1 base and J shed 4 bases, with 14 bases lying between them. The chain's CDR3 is CASSLELWREYNEQFF. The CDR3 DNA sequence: TGTGCCAGCAGCTTAGAGCTCTGGAGGGAATACAATGAGCAGTTCTTC.